The 27 T cell receptor beta chains given below trace back to one sample, sequenced in a study of blood T cell repertoires in COVID-19. Here immunoSEQ multiplex PCR was the method, and the copy in TCRdb shows in-frame clones only, minus some. The sample carries 55,000 to 80,000 clones, roughly 87% recorded once. The source material was peripheral blood. The receptors were gathered from a man aged 50 or older with acute or convalescent COVID-19.

The rearrangement uses TRBV18 and TRBJ2-3; 9 bases agree with TRBD2. V lost 2 bases to trimming and J lost 1 base; unmatched junction nucleotides: 4. Germline CDR1 is KGHSH and CDR2 is LQKENI. CDR3 size: 16 residues. CDR3 protein: CASSPYQRGGTDTQYF. CDR3 DNA sequence: TGTGCCAGCTCACCATATCAGCGGGGGGGCACAGATACGCAGTATTTT.

The chain employs TRBV5-6 and TRBJ2-7; weak D call: TRBD2 (5 bases). The CDR3 spans 16 residues. V was pared by 0 bases and J by 4 bases, with 17 bases between. Germline V lookup: CDR1 SGHDT, CDR2 YYEEEE. The CDR3 spells CASSLGLALSTYEQYF. The CDR3, as DNA: TGTGCCAGCAGCTTGGGGCTAGCCCTTTCGACTTACGAGCAGTACTTC.

The rearrangement uses TRBV6-5 and TRBJ2-1, with 8 bases matching TRBD1. This CDR3 contains 15 residues. The trim removed 4 bases at V and 4 bases at J, leaving 6 bases unmatched. Germline assignment: CDR1 MNHEY and CDR2 SVGAGI. As DNA, the CDR3 is TGTGCCAGCAGTTGGTCCGGGACAGGTTACAATGAGCAGTTCTTC. It translates to CASSWSGTGYNEQFF.

In the case of this clone: Other DNA sequences in the same sample also yield this CDR3. The CDR3 coding sequence is TGTGCCAGCAGCTTAGGGCGGGGGCAAGAGACCCAGTACTTC. As protein: CASSLGRGQETQYF. The chain couples TRBV7-2 to TRBJ2-5, with TRBD2 matching over 7 bases. The V gene end was trimmed by 1 base and the J gene end by 2 bases; junction bases not matched to a gene: 1. There are 14 residues in the CDR3. Germline assignment: CDR1 SGHTA and CDR2 FQGNSA.

The chain has TRBV7-6 and TRBJ2-7; D is undetermined. Between the trimmed V and J ends, which lost 4 bases and 2 bases, there was a span of 3 bases. Germline V lookup: CDR1 SGHVS, CDR2 FNYEAQ. CDR3 length equals 11 residues. The CDR3 coding sequence is TGTGCCAGCAGCTCTACCTACGAGCAGTACTTC. Its translation: CASSSTYEQYF.

This clone has just one count. The J gene is TRBJ1-5, the V gene TRBV4-1; a weak D match, TRBD1 (5 bases). Trimming shortened V by 2 bases and J by 1 base, and 12 bases separated the two germline ends. There are 16 residues in the CDR3. CDR1 and CDR2 from the germline V gene are MGHRA and YSYEKL. CDR3 protein: CASSQPTVLSNQPQHF. The CDR3 coding sequence is TGCGCCAGCAGCCAACCGACAGTTCTAAGCAATCAGCCCCAGCATTTT.

The chain is built from TRBV11-2 and TRBJ1-6, with 9 bases matching TRBD1. Trimming cost V 4 bases and J 11 bases; bases outside gene matches: 6. Germline V gene lookup returns CDR1 SGHAT and CDR2 FQNNGV. The CDR3 loop spans 14 amino acids. The DNA of the CDR3 is TGTGCCAGCAGCTCGGACAGGGGTTCGACACCCCTCCACTTT. Protein product: CASSSDRGSTPLHF. Variable domain in full (rest from reference TRBV11-2 and TRBJ1-6): EAGVAQSPRYKIIEKRQSVAFWCNPISGHATLYWYQQILGQGPKLLIQFQNNGVVDDSQLPKDRFSAERLKGVDSTLKIQPAKLEDSAVYLCASSSDRGSTPLHFGNGTRLTVT.

The chain couples TRBV6-5 to TRBJ2-7, with 8 bases that match TRBD1. The CDR3 is 15 residues long. The junction had 7 bases not matched to a gene; V was cut back by 6 bases and J by 0 bases. Germline lookup yields CDR1 MNHEY and CDR2 SVGAGI. CDR3 DNA sequence: TGTGCCAGCAGAGTAGACAGGGGAAGCTCCTACGAGCAGTACTTC. It specifies CASRVDRGSSYEQYF.

The DNA of the CDR3 is TGTGCCAGCAGCCCGTTTGACAGACCCAATTCACCCCTCCACTTT. Its translation is CASSPFDRPNSPLHF. The V and J genes are TRBV14 and TRBJ1-6; D may be TRBD1 (5 bases). This CDR3 region has 15 residues. Germline assignment: CDR1 SGHDN and CDR2 FVKESK. Trimming shortened V by 4 bases and J by 7 bases, and 14 bases separated the two germline ends.

V gene TRBV6-5 combines with J gene TRBJ2-5; a possible D gene is TRBD2 (5 bases). Germline-derived CDR1 and CDR2 are MNHEY and SVGAGI. V was trimmed by 7 bases and J by 5 bases, leaving 17 bases between them. This CDR3 has 14 residues. The CDR3 loop is CASIANGRSETQYF. The CDR3 region has the DNA TGTGCCAGCATAGCGAACGGCAGGTCTGAGACCCAGTACTTC.

The J gene is TRBJ2-2, the V gene TRBV5-1; possibly TRBD1 for D (6 bases). V was trimmed by 4 bases and J by 5 bases, leaving 15 bases between them. The germline gives CDR1 SGHRS, CDR2 YFSETQ. This CDR3 comprises 15 residues. The CDR3 spells CASSPEGVDTGELFF. CDR3 nucleotides: TGCGCCAGCAGCCCCGAGGGGGTGGATACCGGGGAGCTGTTTTTT.

This rearrangement joins TRBV5-1 to TRBJ1-1; 8 bases are shared with TRBD1. Germline assignment: CDR1 SGHRS and CDR2 YFSETQ. The CDR3 sequence is 14 residues long. With V trimmed by 5 bases and J by 6 bases, 9 bases remained unmatched. The CDR3 sequence: CASRLDRGSAEAFF. CDR3 DNA sequence: TGCGCCAGCAGGCTTGACAGGGGATCAGCTGAAGCTTTCTTT. Supplemented by reference TRBV5-1 and TRBJ1-1, the full variable domain reads KAGVTQTPRYLIKTRGQQVTLSCSPISGHRSVSWYQQTPGQGLQFLFEYFSETQRNKGNFPGRFSGRQFSNSRSEMNVSTLELGDSALYLCASRLDRGSAEAFFGQGTRLTVV.

The V gene is TRBV5-1, the J gene TRBJ2-3, with 15 bases matching TRBD2. Germline values: CDR1 SGHRS, CDR2 YFSETQ. J was trimmed by 7 bases and V by 6 bases; bases with no gene match: 6. This CDR3 is 15 amino acids long. The CDR3 here is CASTVGTSGGNTQYF. The CDR3, as DNA: TGCGCCAGCACGGTCGGGACTAGCGGGGGGAATACGCAGTATTTT.

The CDR3, as DNA: TGTGCCAGCAGTTACCGACTGACAGGTAGCTCCTACGAGCAGTACTTC. It is translated as CASSYRLTGSSYEQYF. V is TRBV27 and J is TRBJ2-7, with D possibly TRBD1 on 6 matching bases. Trimming shortened V by 4 bases and J by 0 bases, and 16 bases separated the two germline ends. Looked up from germline, CDR1 is MNHEY and CDR2 is SMNVEV (reference sequence). This CDR3 contains 16 residues.

The chain has TRBV19 and TRBJ1-1; the match to TRBD1 covers 8 bases. CDR1 LNHDA and CDR2 SQIVND come from the germline V gene (reference sequence). The CDR3 is 14 amino acids. V was pared by 2 bases and J by 4 bases, with 3 bases of the junction left unmatched. CDR3 coding DNA: TGTGCCAGTAGTATACAGGGGGCTCCCACTGAAGCTTTCTTT. Translation gives CASSIQGAPTEAFF.

J is TRBJ2-7 and V is TRBV5-8; possibly TRBD1 for D (6 bases). The germline CDR1 and CDR2 sequences are SGHTS and YDEGEE. The CDR3 length is 15 residues. Trimming removed 4 bases from V and 4 bases from J, with 18 bases in between. DNA of the CDR3: TGTGCCAGCAGCCCCGGGGTGGGGGCGACTTACGAGCAGTACTTC. This encodes CASSPGVGATYEQYF.

The rearrangement uses TRBV5-1 and TRBJ1-6, with 7 bases that match TRBD1. This CDR3 contains 15 residues. V dropped 0 bases and J dropped 10; count of bases not matched to a gene: 7. Per the germline V gene, CDR1 is SGHRS and CDR2 is YFSETQ. CDR3 region: CASSLGDRVLSPLHF. DNA for the CDR3: TGCGCCAGCAGCTTGGGAGACAGGGTTCTCTCACCCCTCCACTTT.

This clone showed up just once. The chain has TRBV6-5 and TRBJ2-7; perhaps TRBD1 as D (5 bases). The V end lost 6 bases, the J end lost 1 base, and 7 bases lay between the germline ends. The CDR3 spans 12 residues. Germline CDR1 is MNHEY and CDR2 is SVGAGI. CDR3 region: CASSQGSYEQYF. The CDR3 nucleotides read TGTGCCAGCAGCCAGGGTTCCTACGAGCAGTACTTC.

J is TRBJ2-3 and V is TRBV5-1; a weak D match, TRBD1 (6 bases). The CDR3 contains 15 residues. CDR1 and CDR2 from the germline V gene are SGHRS and YFSETQ. Trimming removed 7 bases at V and 2 bases at J, with 17 bases between. In DNA, the CDR3 is TGCGCCAGCTCCGAGGGGGTGTATGCCACAGATACGCAGTATTTT. It encodes CASSEGVYATDTQYF. The whole variable domain, remainder taken from reference TRBV5-1 and TRBJ2-3, is KAGVTQTPRYLIKTRGQQVTLSCSPISGHRSVSWYQQTPGQGLQFLFEYFSETQRNKGNFPGRFSGRQFSNSRSEMNVSTLELGDSALYLCASSEGVYATDTQYFGPGTRLTVL.

This rearrangement joins TRBV28 to TRBJ1-2, with TRBD1 as a possible D gene (5 bases). Germline V gene data show CDR1 as MDHEN and CDR2 as SYDVKM. This CDR3 is built from 15 residues. Between the trimmed V and J ends, which lost 1 base and 1 base, there was a span of 10 bases. In DNA form, the CDR3 reads TGTGCCAGCAGTTTATCCCAGGGAAGTAACTATGGCTACACCTTC. Protein product: CASSLSQGSNYGYTF.

The chain couples TRBV19 to TRBJ1-1; D might be TRBD1 (6 bases). V was shortened by 6 bases and J by 3 bases, with 17 bases between the two germline ends. CDR1 LNHDA and CDR2 SQIVND come from the germline V gene (reference sequence). CDR3 length: 15 residues. CDR3 residues: CASSQTGTLDTEAFF. The DNA for the CDR3 is TGTGCCAGTAGCCAGACCGGGACACTAGACACTGAAGCTTTCTTT.

The chain joins TRBV6-5 to TRBJ1-2; tentative D call: TRBD1 (6 bases). From germline, CDR1 is MNHEY and CDR2 SVGAGI. Deletions cut 0 bases from V and 3 bases from J, with 11 bases between. CDR3 length equals 15 residues. The CDR3 nucleotides read TGTGCCAGCAGTTACTCGGGGGCGCGGGACTATGGCTACACCTTC. Translating it yields CASSYSGARDYGYTF.

The J gene is TRBJ1-2, the V gene TRBV4-1; D unresolved. This CDR3 has 15 amino acids. The V end lost 0 bases, the J end lost 3 bases, and 11 bases lay between the germline ends. Germline loops: CDR1 MGHRA, CDR2 YSYEKL. CDR3 in DNA: TGCGCCAGCAGCCAAGATAACGAAGAGGACTATGGCTACACCTTC. Translation gives CASSQDNEEDYGYTF.

The chain is built from TRBV4-2 and TRBJ2-2; 15 bases are shared with TRBD2. V was pared by 1 base and J by 6 bases, with 3 bases of the junction left unmatched. CDR3 length equals 17 residues. The germline V gene has CDR1 LGHNA and CDR2 YNFKEQ. The CDR3 spells CASSQGTSGGAAGELFF. Here the CDR3 DNA reads TGTGCCAGCAGCCAAGGGACTAGCGGGGGGGCGGCCGGGGAGCTGTTTTTT.

The CDR3 spells CASSRTSGGGGELFF. CDR3 bases: TGTGCCAGCAGTCGGACTAGCGGGGGAGGCGGGGAGCTGTTTTTT. V usage is TRBV6-5 and J usage is TRBJ2-2, with 13 bases aligning to TRBD2. V trimming: 5 bases; J trimming: 7 bases; junction bases outside the gene matches: 4. The CDR3 consists of 15 residues. CDR1 and CDR2 from the germline V gene are MNHEY and SVGAGI.

Regarding this clone: At one end, the junction sequence differs from germline, possibly due to a read error. V and J are TRBV2 and TRBJ2-1; 13 bases match TRBD2. Germline V gene sequence: CDR1 SNHLY, CDR2 FYNNEI. CDR3 length equals 14 residues. This CDR3 reads CASSDPTSGGSGVF. The CDR3 nucleotides read TGTGCCAGCAGTGATCCGACTAGCGGGGGGAGCGGTGTCTTC.

The V call is TRBV5-5, the J call TRBJ1-2; D is unclear. The germline V and J ends were trimmed by 0 bases and 1 base, with 10 bases remaining between them. CDR1 is SGHKS and CDR2 is YYEKEE in the germline V gene (reference sequence). The CDR3 length is 15 residues. In DNA, the CDR3 is TGTGCCAGCAGCTTGGTCTTGAGTAGTAACTATGGCTACACCTTC. Encoded protein: CASSLVLSSNYGYTF. The complete variable domain, with remaining parts taken from reference TRBV5-5 and TRBJ1-2, reads DAGVTQSPTHLIKTRGQQVTLRCSPISGHKSVSWYQQVLGQGPQFIFQYYEKEERGRGNFPDRFSARQFPNYSSELNVNALLLGDSALYLCASSLVLSSNYGYTFGSGTRLTVV.